This T cell receptor beta chain was obtained from a study of shared clonotypes between healthy human individuals. Study conclusions and caveats: Roughly 4.6% of naive CD4 clonotypes were common to a handful of donors. In contrast to clonotypes shared by all four donors, non-shared clonotypes had lower generation probabilities.

CDR3 size: 10 residues. V lost 5 bases, J lost 8 bases, and 7 bases lay in between. Germline V gene data show CDR1 as DFQATT and CDR2 as SNEGSKA (reference sequence). Remarks on this clone: As yet, its antigen is unknown.

Only in-frame clones appear in the TCRdb table, and some are missing; sequencing was by immunoSEQ multiplex PCR. The sample shows approximately 980,000 clones, 70% to 85% of them seen only once. J is TRBJ2-1 and V is TRBV20-1; D not resolved. The source of this sequence is a man aged 18 to 29 in good health. The source material was memory CD4+ T cells sorted from blood. The subset: CD45RA-negative fraction. This CDR3 reads CSAVNDEQFF. Here the CDR3 DNA reads TGCAGTGCTGTTAATGATGAGCAGTTCTTC.